This T cell receptor (beta chain) was obtained from a study of blood T cell repertoires in COVID-19. For the study at large: Cohort 3 recovery required two negative PCRs, clearance, or symptom resolution.

Clones were sequenced by immunoSEQ multiplex PCR, and TCRdb holds only the in-frame ones, with some missing. The table records approximately 210,000 clones, roughly 84% of them present only once. Trimming at V came to 6 bases and at J to 0 bases, leaving 0 bases not matched to a gene. The CDR3 spans 13 residues. Germline CDR1 and CDR2: MNHEY and SVGAGI. The chain combines TRBV6-5 with TRBJ1-1, with 8 bases identical to TRBD1. The source material was PBMCs or T cells enriched from blood (not recorded which). This receptor was obtained from a man aged 30-40 years in a cohort exposed to, infected with or recovered from COVID-19 (not recorded which). The DNA for the CDR3 is TGTGCCAGCAGGACAGGGGTGAACACTGAAGCTTTCTTT. Translated: CASRTGVNTEAFF.